The sample holds a few counts of the clone carrying this T cell receptor beta chain. Its specificity is not known. The CDR3 length is 14 residues. Germline CDR1 is SGHDN and CDR2 is FVKESK. The V end lost 4 bases, the J end lost 5 bases, and 14 bases lay between the germline ends. The data stem from a study of human T cells and chemical hapten exposure. About the study: On the upper back, patch tests were applied with 0.01% DPC and read at 6 days.

Study-wide findings and caveats: Controls had significantly fewer large CDR3 similarity clusters than were formed by expanded TCRs. TCRs exceeding 1 in 1000 frequency stayed unchanged with DPC sensitization.

Via MiXCR, TCRdb re-called the RACE reads, giving one row per CDR3 protein. Of under 450,000 distinct CDR3 sequences detected, approximately 5.1% appear once; the ten largest clones hold about 2.1%. Time point given: patch test 1, 2 weeks after DPC sensitization. Treatment indicated: therapeutic diphenylcyclopropenone sensitization with weekly scalp DPC. The starting material was whole blood, obtained in connection with sensitization to the hapten diphenylcyclopropenone (DPC). The chain joins TRBV14 to TRBJ1-1; unclear D gene. The sequence was collected from a woman aged 45-65 years with alopecia areata. Some clones in this sample may be carry-over from other donors' samples. CDR3: CASSLHNWSTEAFF. Written as DNA, the CDR3 is TGTGCCAGCAGCCTTCACAATTGGTCGACTGAAGCTTTCTTT.